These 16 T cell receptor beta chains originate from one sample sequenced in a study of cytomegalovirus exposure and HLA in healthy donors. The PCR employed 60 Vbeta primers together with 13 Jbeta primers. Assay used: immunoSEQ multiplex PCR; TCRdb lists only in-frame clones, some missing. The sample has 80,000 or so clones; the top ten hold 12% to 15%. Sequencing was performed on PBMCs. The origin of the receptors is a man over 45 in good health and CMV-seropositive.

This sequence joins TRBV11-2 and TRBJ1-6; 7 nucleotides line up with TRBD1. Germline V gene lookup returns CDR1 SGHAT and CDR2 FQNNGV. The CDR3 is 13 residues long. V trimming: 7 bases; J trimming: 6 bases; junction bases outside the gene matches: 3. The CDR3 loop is CASTRQGNSPLHF. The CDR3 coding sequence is TGTGCCAGCACAAGACAGGGTAATTCACCCCTCCACTTT.

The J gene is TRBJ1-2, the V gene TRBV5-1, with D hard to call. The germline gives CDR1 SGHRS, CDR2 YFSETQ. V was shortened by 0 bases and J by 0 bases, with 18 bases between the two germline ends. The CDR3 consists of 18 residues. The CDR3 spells CASSLANLRVASNYGYTF. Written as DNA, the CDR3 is TGCGCCAGCAGCTTGGCTAACCTTCGGGTGGCCTCTAACTATGGCTACACCTTC.

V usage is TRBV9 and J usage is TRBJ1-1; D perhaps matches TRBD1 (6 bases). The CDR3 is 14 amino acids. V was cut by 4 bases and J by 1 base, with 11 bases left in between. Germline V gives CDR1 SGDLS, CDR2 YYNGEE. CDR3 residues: CASSFGQRNTEAFF. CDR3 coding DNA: TGTGCCAGCAGCTTCGGACAGAGGAACACTGAAGCTTTCTTT.

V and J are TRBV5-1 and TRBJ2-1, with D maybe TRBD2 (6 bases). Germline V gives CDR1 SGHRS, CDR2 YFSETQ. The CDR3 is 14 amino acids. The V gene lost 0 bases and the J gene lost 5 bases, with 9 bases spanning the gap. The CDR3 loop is CASSLGLVDNEQFF. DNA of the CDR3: TGCGCCAGCAGCTTGGGACTAGTAGACAATGAGCAGTTCTTC.

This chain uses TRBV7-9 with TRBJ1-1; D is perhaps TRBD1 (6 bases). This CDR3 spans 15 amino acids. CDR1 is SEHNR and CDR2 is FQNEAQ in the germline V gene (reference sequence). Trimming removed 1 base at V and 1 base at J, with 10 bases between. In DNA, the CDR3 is TGTGCCAGCAGCTTAGAGGGGGTCCCGAACACTGAAGCTTTCTTT. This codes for CASSLEGVPNTEAFF.

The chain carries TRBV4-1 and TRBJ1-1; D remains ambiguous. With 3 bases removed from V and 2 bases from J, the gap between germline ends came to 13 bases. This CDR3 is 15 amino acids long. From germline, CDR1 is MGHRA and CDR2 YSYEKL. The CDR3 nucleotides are TGCGCCAGCAGCCAGCGGGAAGGAGTCAACACTGAAGCTTTCTTT. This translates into CASSQREGVNTEAFF.

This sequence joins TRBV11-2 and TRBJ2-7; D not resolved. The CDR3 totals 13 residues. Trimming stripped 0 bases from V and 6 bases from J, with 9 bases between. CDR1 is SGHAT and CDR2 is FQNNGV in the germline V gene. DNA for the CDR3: TGTGCCAGCAGCTTAGAAACAGCATCCGAGCAGTACTTC. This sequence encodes CASSLETASEQYF. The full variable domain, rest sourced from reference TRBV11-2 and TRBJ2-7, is EAGVAQSPRYKIIEKRQSVAFWCNPISGHATLYWYQQILGQGPKLLIQFQNNGVVDDSQLPKDRFSAERLKGVDSTLKIQPAKLEDSAVYLCASSLETASEQYFGPGTRLTVT.

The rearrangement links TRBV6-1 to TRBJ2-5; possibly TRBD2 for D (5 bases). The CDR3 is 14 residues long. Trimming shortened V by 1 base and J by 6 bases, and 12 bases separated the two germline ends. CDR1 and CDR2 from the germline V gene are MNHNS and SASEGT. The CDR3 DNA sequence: TGTGCCAGCAGTGAAGACCCCCGGGAAAAGACCCAGTACTTC. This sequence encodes CASSEDPREKTQYF.

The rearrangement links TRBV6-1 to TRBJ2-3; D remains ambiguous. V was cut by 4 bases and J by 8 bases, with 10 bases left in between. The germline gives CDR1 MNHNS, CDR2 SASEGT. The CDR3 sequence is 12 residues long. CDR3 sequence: CASSGAEGTQYF. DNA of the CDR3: TGTGCCAGCAGTGGGGCCGAAGGTACGCAGTATTTT.

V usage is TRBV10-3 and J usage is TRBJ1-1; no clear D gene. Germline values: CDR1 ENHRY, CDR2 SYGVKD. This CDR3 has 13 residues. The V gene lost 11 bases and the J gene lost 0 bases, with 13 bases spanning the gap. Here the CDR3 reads CAATPQLNTEAFF. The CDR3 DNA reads TGTGCCGCAACCCCACAACTGAACACTGAAGCTTTCTTT.

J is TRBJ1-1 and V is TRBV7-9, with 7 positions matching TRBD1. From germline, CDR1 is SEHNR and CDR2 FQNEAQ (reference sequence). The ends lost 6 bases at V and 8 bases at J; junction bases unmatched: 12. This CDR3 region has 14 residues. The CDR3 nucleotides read TGTGCCAGCAGTCAGGGGGGACGACATACCGAAGCTTTCTTT. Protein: CASSQGGRHTEAFF.

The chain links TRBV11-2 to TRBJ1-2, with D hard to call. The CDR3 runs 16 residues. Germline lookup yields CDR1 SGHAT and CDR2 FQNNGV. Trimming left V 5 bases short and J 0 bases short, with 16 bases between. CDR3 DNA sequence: TGTGCCAGCAGCGAAGGCCTGCGGAGGACTAACTATGGCTACACCTTC. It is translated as CASSEGLRRTNYGYTF. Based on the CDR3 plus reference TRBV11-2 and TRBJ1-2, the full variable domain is EAGVAQSPRYKIIEKRQSVAFWCNPISGHATLYWYQQILGQGPKLLIQFQNNGVVDDSQLPKDRFSAERLKGVDSTLKIQPAKLEDSAVYLCASSEGLRRTNYGYTFGSGTRLTVV.

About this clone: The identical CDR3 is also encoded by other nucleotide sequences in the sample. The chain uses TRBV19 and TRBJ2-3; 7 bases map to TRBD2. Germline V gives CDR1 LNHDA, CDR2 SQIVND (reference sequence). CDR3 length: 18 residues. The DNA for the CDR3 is TGTGTCTACAGTAAGTTGGAGGGTCTAGCGGTTAGCACAGATACGCAGTATTTT. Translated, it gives CVYSKLEGLAVSTDTQYF. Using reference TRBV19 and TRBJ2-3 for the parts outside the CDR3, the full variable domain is DGGITQSPKYLFRKEGQNVTLSCEQNLNHDAMYWYRQDPGQGLRLIYYSQIVNDFQKGDIAEGYSVSREKKESFPLTVTSAQKNPTAFYLCVYSKLEGLAVSTDTQYFGPGTRLTVL.

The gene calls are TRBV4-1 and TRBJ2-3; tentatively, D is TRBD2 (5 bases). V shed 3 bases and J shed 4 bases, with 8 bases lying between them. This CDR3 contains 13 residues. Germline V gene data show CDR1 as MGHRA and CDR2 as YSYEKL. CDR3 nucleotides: TGCGCCAGCAGCCACCCCGGGGCAGATACGCAGTATTTT. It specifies CASSHPGADTQYF.

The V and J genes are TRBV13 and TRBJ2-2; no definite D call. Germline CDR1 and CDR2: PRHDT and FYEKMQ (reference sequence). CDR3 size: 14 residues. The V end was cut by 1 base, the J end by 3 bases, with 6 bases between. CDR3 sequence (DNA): TGTGCCAGCAGCTTAGCCCCGGACACCGGGGAGCTGTTTTTT. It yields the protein CASSLAPDTGELFF. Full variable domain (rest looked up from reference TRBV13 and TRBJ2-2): AAGVIQSPRHLIKEKRETATLKCYPIPRHDTVYWYQQGPGQDPQFLISFYEKMQSDKGSIPDRFSAQQFSDYHSELNMSSLELGDSALYFCASSLAPDTGELFFGEGSRLTVL.

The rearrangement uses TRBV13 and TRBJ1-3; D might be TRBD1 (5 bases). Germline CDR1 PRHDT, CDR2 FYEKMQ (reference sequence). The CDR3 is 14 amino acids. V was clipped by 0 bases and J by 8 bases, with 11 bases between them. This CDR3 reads CASSLGAREDTIYF. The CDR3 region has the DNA TGTGCCAGCAGCTTAGGGGCCAGGGAGGACACCATATATTTT.